This T cell receptor beta chain is from a study of OX40 agonist ivuxolimab in advanced cancers. General study results and limits: In the expanded peripheral T cells, antigen specificity was never determined.

Notes on this clone: Its specificity is not known.

This table comes from immunoSEQ multiplex PCR, and its TCRdb copy is limited to in-frame clones, with some not included. The sample has about 84,000 clones; around 85% are singletons. The CDR3 loop spans 14 amino acids. Germline CDR1 reads SGDLS; CDR2 reads YYNGEE. With V trimmed by 7 bases and J by 6 bases, 10 bases remained unmatched. Sequencing used CD4+ or CD8+ T cells sorted from blood, obtained in a trial of the OX40 agonist ivuxolimab. This sequence joins TRBV9 and TRBJ1-2; 9 nucleotides match TRBD1. The receptor's source is an adult with an advanced solid tumor such as melanoma, head and neck, liver or kidney cancer. This CDR3 reads CASGTGRKVDGYTF. CDR3 bases: TGTGCCAGCGGGACAGGGCGTAAGGTCGATGGCTACACCTTC. The full variable domain, in which reference TRBV9 and TRBJ1-2 provide the parts outside the CDR3, is DSGVTQTPKHLITATGQRVTLRCSPRSGDLSVYWYQQSLDQGLQFLIQYYNGEERAKGNILERFSAQQFPDLHSELNLSSLELGDSALYFCASGTGRKVDGYTFGSGTRLTVV.